These T cell receptor beta chains were read from a single sample in a study of siplizumab effects on memory and regulatory T cells. The protocol was immunoSEQ multiplex PCR, while the TCRdb copy is restricted to in-frame clones and leaves out a portion. The top ten hold 6% to 6.5% of the sample, which has approximately 20,000 clones, about 40% seen once. Their specific antigens are unknown. The material sequenced was CFSE-low (dividing) CD4+ T cells sorted from an allogeneic mixed lymphocyte reaction. These receptors were collected from a human donor in good health; the cells came from an allogeneic mixed lymphocyte reaction. Some clones in this sample may be carry-over from other donors' samples. CDR3s include the opening cysteine and the closing phenylalanine or tryptophan. The order of the fields is D gene, clone size, J gene, V gene, CDR3 DNA, CDR3 protein. The D gene is left open where the match is weak. The size of a clone is reported for some rows only, either as once, few or many, or as a class for expanded clones.

>TRBD1|medium-sized|TRBJ1-5|TRBV6-5
TGTGCCAGCAGTTACGGAGGGGGCGGGGGTCAGCCCCAGCATTTT
CASSYGGGGGQPQHF
>TRBD1|-|TRBJ2-2|TRBV19
TGTGCCAGTAGAAGACGACAGGGAGTCACCGGGGAGCTGTTTTTT
CASRRRQGVTGELFF
>-|-|TRBJ1-6|TRBV5-1
TGCGCCAGCAGCTTGCTACAGACTAATTCACCCCTCCACTTT
CASSLLQTNSPLHF
>TRBD2|-|TRBJ2-1|TRBV5-4
TGTGCCAGCAGCTTCGGACTAGCGGGAGTCTATGAGCAGTTCTTC
CASSFGLAGVYEQFF
>-|-|TRBJ2-3|TRBV14
TGTGCCAGCAGTTCGATCCAGGGGCTAGCAGGGGCTACGCAGTATTTT
CASSSIQGLAGATQYF
>TRBD1|few|TRBJ2-7|TRBV7-6
TGTGCCAGCAGCCCGGCAGGGGGTTGGTCCTACGAGCAGTACTTC
CASSPAGGWSYEQYF
>-|few|TRBJ2-7|TRBV18
TGTGCCAGCTCAAACCTTCTAGAGCAGTACTTC
CASSNLLEQYF
>TRBD2|-|TRBJ2-7|TRBV19
TGTGCCAGTAGCCGACCGGGGGGCTACGAGCAGTACTTC
CASSRPGGYEQYF
>-|-|TRBJ2-2|TRBV9
TGTGCCAGCAGCGTAGAGATGGGTATCTCCGGGGAGCTGTTTTTT
CASSVEMGISGELFF
>TRBD1|-|TRBJ1-2|TRBV4-2
TGTGCCAGCAGCTACAGCGCCGGGACAGCTTATGGCTACACCTTC
CASSYSAGTAYGYTF
>-|-|TRBJ2-7|TRBV28
TGTGCCAGCAGTTCGGGCTATGAGCAGTACTTC
CASSSGYEQYF
>TRBD1|-|TRBJ2-3|TRBV29-1
TGCAGCGTCACACGGACAGGGATCATTGGGGATACGCAGTATTTT
CSVTRTGIIGDTQYF
>-|-|TRBJ2-5|TRBV7-9
TGTGCCAGCAGTTACGCCTTTGGAGCGGTACAAGAGACCCAGTACTTC
CASSYAFGAVQETQYF
>-|few|TRBJ2-5|TRBV7-9
TGTGCCAGCAGCTTACGGCTAGTGCTTGGAGAGACCCAGTACTTC
CASSLRLVLGETQYF
>-|-|TRBJ1-1|TRBV11-2
TGTGCCAGCAGCTTAGACCGCACGTGGGGGCGCGGAGCTTTCTTT
CASSLDRTWGRGAFF
>-|medium-sized|TRBJ1-5|TRBV7-9
TGTGCCAGCAGCTCTAACCTGAATCAGCCCCAGCATTTT
CASSSNLNQPQHF
>TRBD1|few|TRBJ1-4|TRBV28
TGTGCCAGCAGTTCCCCGGGACAGGGGCAGGGTGAAAAACTGTTTTTT
CASSSPGQGQGEKLFF
>-|few|TRBJ1-3|TRBV7-2
TGTGCCAGCAGCTTCCGTGGCGCCGGAAACACCATATATTTT
CASSFRGAGNTIYF
>TRBD2|-|TRBJ2-1|TRBV29-1
TGCAGCGTTGATGTTCGCGGGAGGCTTGACAATGAGCAGTTCTTC
CSVDVRGRLDNEQFF
>-|-|TRBJ1-6|TRBV5-4
TGCGCCAGCAGCCCGGGCCTCGGAGATAATTCACCCCTCCACTTT
CASSPGLGDNSPLHF
>TRBD1|-|TRBJ1-2|TRBV29-1
TGCAGCGTGGGGGGACAGGGCTATGGCTACACCTTC
CSVGGQGYGYTF
>TRBD2|-|TRBJ2-1|TRBV11-2
TGTGCCAGCAGCTCGACTAGCGGATCCTACAATGAGCAGTTCTTC
CASSSTSGSYNEQFF
>TRBD1|few|TRBJ1-6|TRBV10-1
TGCGCCAGCAACCGGGACAGGGCCGAAGCCCTCCACTTT
CASNRDRAEALHF
>-|-|TRBJ1-4|TRBV5-1
TGCGCCAGCAGCTTGGGGCAGGGAGGAGTTACGACTAATGAAAAACTGTTTTTT
CASSLGQGGVTTNEKLFF
>-|-|TRBJ1-3|TRBV5-1
TGCGCCAGCAGCCGCGGGCTCACTGGAAACACCATATATTTT
CASSRGLTGNTIYF